The rows below give T cell receptor beta chains drawn from one sample of a study of blood T cell repertoires in COVID-19. Repertoires were generated with immunoSEQ multiplex PCR, while TCRdb's copy carries only in-frame clones and drops some. The sample consists of approximately 90,000 clones, about 77% of them appearing once. Sequencing input: peripheral blood. The receptors shown here come from a man in his 70s with COVID-19, enrolled during active disease. Each CDR3 is given with its conserved first and last residue. The order of the fields is clone size, J gene, D gene, V gene, CDR3 protein, CDR3 DNA. D genes are given only for firm matches. For some rows the clone size is stated as once, few or many, or as a class when expanded; others skip it.

once | TRBJ2-7 | NA | TRBV7-9 | CASSPGQSPYEQYF | TGTGCCAGCAGCCCAGGACAGAGTCCCTACGAGCAGTACTTC
NA | TRBJ2-1 | TRBD1 | TRBV6-2/TRBV6-3 | CASSPGQGFYNEQFF | TGTGCCAGCAGCCCGGGACAGGGCTTCTACAATGAGCAGTTCTTC
NA | TRBJ2-5 | NA | TRBV29-1 | CSVRGAQETQYF | TGCAGCGTTCGGGGGGCCCAAGAGACCCAGTACTTC
NA | TRBJ2-2 | NA | TRBV24-1 | CATSDFSGLAGSTGELFF | TGTGCCACCAGTGATTTCTCGGGTCTAGCCGGTAGCACCGGGGAGCTGTTTTTT
NA | TRBJ2-7 | NA | TRBV6-2/TRBV6-3 | CASSYSAGPYEQYF | TGTGCCAGCAGTTACTCGGCAGGGCCCTACGAGCAGTACTTC
NA | TRBJ2-1 | TRBD2 | TRBV4-2 | CASSHPIAGGGNNEQFF | TGTGCCAGCAGCCACCCTATAGCGGGAGGGGGAAACAATGAGCAGTTCTTC
NA | TRBJ1-4 | NA | TRBV15 | CATSRGRGATNEKLFF | TGTGCCACCAGCAGAGGGAGGGGTGCAACTAATGAAAAACTGTTTTTT
NA | TRBJ1-2 | TRBD1 | TRBV29-1 | CSVVPGGFGYTF | TGCAGCGTTGTGCCAGGGGGCTTTGGCTACACCTTC
NA | TRBJ2-7 | TRBD1 | TRBV29-1 | CSVRTGESYEQYF | TGCAGCGTTAGGACAGGGGAGTCCTACGAGCAGTACTTC
NA | TRBJ2-2 | NA | TRBV7-9 | CASSLVGRITGELFF | TGTGCCAGCAGCTTAGTCGGTCGTATCACCGGGGAGCTGTTTTTT
NA | TRBJ1-1 | TRBD1 | TRBV19 | CASSPLDREYTEAFF | TGTGCCAGTAGTCCGTTGGACAGGGAGTACACTGAAGCTTTCTTT
NA | TRBJ2-7 | TRBD1 | TRBV6-5 | CASSYSTGGANYEQYF | TGTGCCAGCAGTTACTCCACAGGGGGCGCAAACTACGAGCAGTACTTC
NA | TRBJ2-7 | NA | TRBV28 | CASSWRPGYYEQYF | TGTGCCAGCAGTTGGAGGCCGGGCTACTACGAGCAGTACTTC
NA | TRBJ1-5 | TRBD1 | TRBV3-1/TRBV3-2 | CASSQGDRVQPQHF | TGTGCCAGCAGCCAAGGCGACAGGGTCCAGCCCCAGCATTTT
NA | TRBJ2-1 | NA | TRBV7-2 | CASSLDMAYNEQFF | TGTGCCAGCAGCTTAGATATGGCTTACAATGAGCAGTTCTTC
NA | TRBJ2-7 | NA | TRBV29-1 | CSVGVRGEQYF | TGCAGCGTCGGGGTACGTGGCGAGCAGTACTTC
NA | TRBJ2-7 | NA | TRBV6-2/TRBV6-3 | CASSYGSNYYEQYF | TGTGCCAGCAGTTACGGTAGTAATTACTACGAGCAGTACTTC
NA | TRBJ2-5 | TRBD1 | TRBV7-2 | CASSRDSPQETQYF | TGTGCCAGCAGCCGGGACAGCCCCCAAGAGACCCAGTACTTC
NA | TRBJ2-3 | TRBD2 | TRBV10-3 | CAISALAGSTDTQYF | TGTGCCATCAGCGCACTAGCGGGGAGCACAGATACGCAGTATTTT
NA | TRBJ2-5 | TRBD2 | TRBV27 | CASSPRGGETQYF | TGTGCCAGCAGTCCCCGGGGGGGGGAGACCCAGTACTTC
NA | TRBJ2-7 | TRBD1 | TRBV5-6 | CASMGTGGYEQYF | TGTGCCAGCATGGGGACAGGGGGCTACGAGCAGTACTTC
NA | TRBJ2-1 | NA | TRBV7-9 | CASSLGLVGKGEQFF | TGTGCCAGCAGCTTAGGACTAGTGGGGAAAGGGGAGCAGTTCTTC
NA | TRBJ2-3 | NA | TRBV27 | CASSLPTYDTQYF | TGTGCCAGCAGTTTACCGACTTATGATACGCAGTATTTT
NA | TRBJ2-3 | NA | TRBV5-1 | CASLDRTSTDTQYF | TGCGCCAGCCTAGACAGGACTAGCACAGATACGCAGTATTTT